The source of this T cell receptor beta chain is a study of shared clonotypes between healthy human individuals. Each subset's genomic DNA was split evenly across several immunoSEQ plates. Original handling: Junction-only immunoSEQ data arrived without quality scores, meaning filtering differed. Produced via immunoSEQ multiplex PCR; TCRdb's table is partial and in-frame only. D and trimming come from the DNA, and the V and J calls and clone size come from that table. The sample consists of more than 400,000 clones, 70% to 85% of them appearing once. For unsorted samples, genomic DNA was extracted from tens of millions of PBMCs. Sample: PBMCs. This sequence was found in a middle-aged woman in good health. Some clones in this sample may be carry-over from other donors' samples.

The CDR3 reads CASSFGTGGVDEQYF. The DNA of the CDR3 is TGTGCCAGCAGCTTCGGGACAGGGGGCGTTGACGAGCAGTACTTC. The V gene is TRBV5-6, the J gene TRBJ2-7; 12 positions agree with TRBD1. The V and J ends lost 2 bases and 5 bases, in that order; junction bases with no gene match: 5. Per germline, CDR1 SGHDT and CDR2 YYEEEE. This CDR3 has 15 residues.